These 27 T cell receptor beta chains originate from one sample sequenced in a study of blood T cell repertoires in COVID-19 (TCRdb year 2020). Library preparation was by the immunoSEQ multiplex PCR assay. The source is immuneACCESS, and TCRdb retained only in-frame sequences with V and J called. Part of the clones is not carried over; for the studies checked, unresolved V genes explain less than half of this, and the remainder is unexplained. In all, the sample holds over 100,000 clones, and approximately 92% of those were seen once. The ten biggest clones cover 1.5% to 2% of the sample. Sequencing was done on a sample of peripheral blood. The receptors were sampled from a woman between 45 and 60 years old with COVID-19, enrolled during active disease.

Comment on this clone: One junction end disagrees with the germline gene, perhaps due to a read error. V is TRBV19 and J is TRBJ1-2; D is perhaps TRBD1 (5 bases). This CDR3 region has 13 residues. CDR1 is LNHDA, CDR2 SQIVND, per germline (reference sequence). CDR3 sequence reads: CASSVDSYYGYTF. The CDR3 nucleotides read TGTGCCAGTAGTGTAGACAGTTACTATGGCTACACCTTC.

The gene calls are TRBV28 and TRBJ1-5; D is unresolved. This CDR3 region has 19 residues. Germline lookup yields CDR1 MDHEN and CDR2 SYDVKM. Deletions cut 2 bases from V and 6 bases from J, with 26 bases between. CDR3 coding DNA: TGTGCCAGCAGTTTAGACATATCAAGGCCTGCGGCAGCGGGTCAGCCCCAGCATTTT. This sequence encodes CASSLDISRPAAAGQPQHF.

The CDR3 region is CASSLRAGGHYSTDTQYF. The CDR3 DNA reads as TGTGCCAGCAGTTTACGGGCGGGGGGGCACTATAGCACAGATACGCAGTATTTT. This sequence joins TRBV28 and TRBJ2-3, with 9 bases identical to TRBD2. With V trimmed by 2 bases and J by 0 bases, 9 bases remained unmatched. In germline, CDR1 is MDHEN, CDR2 SYDVKM. The CDR3 is 18 amino acids.

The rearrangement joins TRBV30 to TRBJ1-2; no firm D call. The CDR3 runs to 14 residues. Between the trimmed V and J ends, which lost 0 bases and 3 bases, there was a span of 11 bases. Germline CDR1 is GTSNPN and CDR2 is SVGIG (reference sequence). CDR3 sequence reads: CAWSVPGRDYGYTF. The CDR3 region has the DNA TGTGCCTGGAGTGTGCCCGGGCGGGACTATGGCTACACCTTC.

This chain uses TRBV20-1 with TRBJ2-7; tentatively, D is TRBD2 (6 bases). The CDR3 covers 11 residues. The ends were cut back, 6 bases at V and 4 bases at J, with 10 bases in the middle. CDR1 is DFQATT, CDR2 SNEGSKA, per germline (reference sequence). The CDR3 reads CSALGGYEQYF. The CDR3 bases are TGCAGTGCCCTGGGGGGTTACGAGCAGTACTTC.

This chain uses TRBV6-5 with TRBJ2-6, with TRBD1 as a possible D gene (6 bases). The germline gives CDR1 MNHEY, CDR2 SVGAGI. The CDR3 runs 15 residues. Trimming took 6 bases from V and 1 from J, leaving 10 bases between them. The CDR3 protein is CASSTDRSGANVLTF. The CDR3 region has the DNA TGTGCCAGCAGCACGGACAGATCTGGGGCCAACGTCCTGACTTTC.

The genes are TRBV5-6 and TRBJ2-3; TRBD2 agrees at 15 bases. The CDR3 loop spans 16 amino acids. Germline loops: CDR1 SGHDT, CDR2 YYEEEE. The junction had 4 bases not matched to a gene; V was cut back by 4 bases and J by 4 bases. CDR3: CASSIRTSGGADTQYF. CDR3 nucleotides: TGTGCCAGCAGCATCCGGACTAGCGGGGGGGCAGATACGCAGTATTTT.

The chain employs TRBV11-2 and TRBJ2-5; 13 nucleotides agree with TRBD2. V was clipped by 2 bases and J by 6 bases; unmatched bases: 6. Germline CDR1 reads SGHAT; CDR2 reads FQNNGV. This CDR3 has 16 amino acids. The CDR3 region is CASSLLGTSGEKTQYF. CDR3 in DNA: TGTGCCAGCAGCTTATTAGGGACTAGCGGGGAAAAGACCCAGTACTTC.

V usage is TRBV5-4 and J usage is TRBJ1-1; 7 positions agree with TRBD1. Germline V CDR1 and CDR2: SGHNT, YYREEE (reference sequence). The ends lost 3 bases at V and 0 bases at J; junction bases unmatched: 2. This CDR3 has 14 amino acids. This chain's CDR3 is CASSWDSLNTEAFF. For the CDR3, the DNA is TGTGCCAGCAGCTGGGACAGTTTGAACACTGAAGCTTTCTTT.

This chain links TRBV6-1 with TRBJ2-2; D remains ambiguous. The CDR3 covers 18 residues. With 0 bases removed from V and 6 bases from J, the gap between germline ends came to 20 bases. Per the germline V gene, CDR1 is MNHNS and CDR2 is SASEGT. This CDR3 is CASSEARLIAGYPGELFF. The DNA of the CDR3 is TGTGCCAGCAGTGAAGCGCGGTTAATAGCCGGGTATCCCGGGGAGCTGTTTTTT.

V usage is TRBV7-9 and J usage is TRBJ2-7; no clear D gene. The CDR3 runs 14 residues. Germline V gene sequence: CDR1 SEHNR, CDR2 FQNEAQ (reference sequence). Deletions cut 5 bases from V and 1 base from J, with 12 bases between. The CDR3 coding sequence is TGTGCCAGCAGCCTAGGATCGGTTTCCTACGAGCAGTACTTC. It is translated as CASSLGSVSYEQYF.

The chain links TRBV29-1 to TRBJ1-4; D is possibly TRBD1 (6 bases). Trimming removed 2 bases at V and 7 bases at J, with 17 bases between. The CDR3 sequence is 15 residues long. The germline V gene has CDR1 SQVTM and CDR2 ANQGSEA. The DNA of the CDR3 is TGCAGCGTTGAAAAGGAACAGGGTGGGACTGAAAAACTGTTTTTT. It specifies CSVEKEQGGTEKLFF.

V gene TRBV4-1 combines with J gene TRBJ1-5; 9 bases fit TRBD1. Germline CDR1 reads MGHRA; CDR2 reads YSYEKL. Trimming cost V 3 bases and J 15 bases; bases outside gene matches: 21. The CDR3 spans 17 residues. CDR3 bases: TGCGCCAGCAGCCATGATGGGGCCTCAAGGACAGGGGACGGTTTGCATTTT. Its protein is CASSHDGASRTGDGLHF.

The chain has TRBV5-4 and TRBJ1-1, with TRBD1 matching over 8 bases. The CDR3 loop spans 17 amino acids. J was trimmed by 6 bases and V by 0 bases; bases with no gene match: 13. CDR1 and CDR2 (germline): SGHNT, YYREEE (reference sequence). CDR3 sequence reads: CASSLGRTGPADAEAFF. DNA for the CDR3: TGTGCCAGCAGCTTGGGTCGGACAGGGCCCGCGGACGCTGAAGCTTTCTTT.

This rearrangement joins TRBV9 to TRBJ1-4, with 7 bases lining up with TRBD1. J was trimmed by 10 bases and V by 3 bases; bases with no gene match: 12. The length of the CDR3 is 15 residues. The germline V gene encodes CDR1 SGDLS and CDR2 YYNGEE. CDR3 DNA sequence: TGTGCCAGCAGCGACACAGGGGAACGGGTAGGAAAACTGTTTTTT. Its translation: CASSDTGERVGKLFF.

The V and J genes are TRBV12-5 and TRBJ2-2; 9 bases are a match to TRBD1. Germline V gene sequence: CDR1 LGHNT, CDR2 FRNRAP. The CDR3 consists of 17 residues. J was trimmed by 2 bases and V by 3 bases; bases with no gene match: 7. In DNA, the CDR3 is TGTGCTAGTGGTTTAAATACAGGGGGCGCTAACACCGGGGAGCTGTTTTTT. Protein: CASGLNTGGANTGELFF.

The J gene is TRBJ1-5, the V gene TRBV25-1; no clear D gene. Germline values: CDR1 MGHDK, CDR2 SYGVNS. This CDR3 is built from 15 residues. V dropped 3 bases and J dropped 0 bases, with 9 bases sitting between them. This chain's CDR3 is CASSDSGGSNQPQHF. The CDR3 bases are TGTGCCAGCAGTGATTCTGGAGGTAGCAATCAGCCCCAGCATTTT.

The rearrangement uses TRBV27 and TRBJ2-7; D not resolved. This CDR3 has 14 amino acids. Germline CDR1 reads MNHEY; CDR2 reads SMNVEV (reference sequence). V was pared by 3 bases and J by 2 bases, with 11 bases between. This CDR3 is CASSFSAVTYEQYF. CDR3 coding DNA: TGTGCCAGCAGTTTTTCCGCGGTGACCTACGAGCAGTACTTC.

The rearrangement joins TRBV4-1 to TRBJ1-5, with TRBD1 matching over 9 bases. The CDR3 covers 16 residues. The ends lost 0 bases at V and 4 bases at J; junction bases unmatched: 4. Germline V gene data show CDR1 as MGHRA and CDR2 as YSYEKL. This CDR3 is CASSQERTGVNQPQHF. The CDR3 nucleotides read TGCGCCAGCAGCCAAGAGAGGACAGGGGTGAATCAGCCCCAGCATTTT.

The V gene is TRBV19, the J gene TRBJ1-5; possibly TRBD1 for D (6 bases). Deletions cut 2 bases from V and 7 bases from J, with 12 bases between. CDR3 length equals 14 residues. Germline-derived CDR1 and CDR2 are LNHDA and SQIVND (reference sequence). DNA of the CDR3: TGTGCCAGTAGTATATACAGGGCAGGGCAGCCCCAGCATTTT. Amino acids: CASSIYRAGQPQHF.

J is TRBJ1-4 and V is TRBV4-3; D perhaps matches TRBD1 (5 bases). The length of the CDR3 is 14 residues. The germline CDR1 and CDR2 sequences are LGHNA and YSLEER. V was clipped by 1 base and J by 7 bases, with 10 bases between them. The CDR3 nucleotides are TGCGCCAGCAGCCAAGGGTCAAGGGGTGAAAAACTGTTTTTT. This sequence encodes CASSQGSRGEKLFF.

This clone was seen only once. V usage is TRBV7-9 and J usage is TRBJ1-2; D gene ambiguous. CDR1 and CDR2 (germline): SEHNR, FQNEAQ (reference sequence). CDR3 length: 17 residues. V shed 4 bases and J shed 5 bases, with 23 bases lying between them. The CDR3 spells CASSSSENFLLRYGYTF. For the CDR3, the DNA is TGTGCCAGCAGCTCCAGCGAGAACTTTCTGTTACGGTATGGCTACACCTTC.

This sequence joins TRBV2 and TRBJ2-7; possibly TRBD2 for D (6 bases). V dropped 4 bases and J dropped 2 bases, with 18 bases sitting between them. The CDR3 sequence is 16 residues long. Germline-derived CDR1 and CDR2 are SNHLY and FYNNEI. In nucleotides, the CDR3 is TGTGCCAGCAGTGTGAAGAAGTCGGGAGCGACCTACGAGCAGTACGTC. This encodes CASSVKKSGATYEQYV.

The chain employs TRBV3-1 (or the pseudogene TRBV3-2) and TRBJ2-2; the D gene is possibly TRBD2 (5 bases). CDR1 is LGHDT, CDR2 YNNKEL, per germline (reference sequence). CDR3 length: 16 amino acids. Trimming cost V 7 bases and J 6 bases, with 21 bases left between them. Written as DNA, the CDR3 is TGTGCCAGCACGACACTAGACCGTTTGAGGGCCGGGGAGCTGTTTTTT. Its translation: CASTTLDRLRAGELFF.

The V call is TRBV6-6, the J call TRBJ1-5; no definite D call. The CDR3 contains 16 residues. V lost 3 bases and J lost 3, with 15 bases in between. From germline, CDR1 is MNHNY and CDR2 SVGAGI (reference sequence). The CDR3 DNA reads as TGTGCCAGCAGTTATCGGGGTGACATCTTCAATCAGCCCCAGCATTTT. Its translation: CASSYRGDIFNQPQHF.

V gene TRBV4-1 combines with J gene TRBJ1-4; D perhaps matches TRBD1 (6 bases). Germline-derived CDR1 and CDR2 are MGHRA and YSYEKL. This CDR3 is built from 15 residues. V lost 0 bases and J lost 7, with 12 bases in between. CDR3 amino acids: CASSQDGTGSEKLFF. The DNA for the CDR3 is TGCGCCAGCAGCCAAGACGGTACAGGGAGTGAAAAACTGTTTTTT.

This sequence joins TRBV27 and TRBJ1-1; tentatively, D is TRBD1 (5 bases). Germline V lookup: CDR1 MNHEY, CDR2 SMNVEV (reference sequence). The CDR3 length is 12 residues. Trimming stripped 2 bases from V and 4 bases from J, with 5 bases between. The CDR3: CASSLTGTEAFF. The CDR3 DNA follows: TGTGCCAGCAGTTTAACAGGCACTGAAGCTTTCTTT.